This note documents a single TCR beta chain sequence. Trimming removed 2 bases from V and 1 base from J, with 8 bases in between. Germline V gene sequence: CDR1 KGHSH, CDR2 LQKENI. The CDR3 runs 15 residues. This entry is derived from a study of blood T cell repertoires in COVID-19. Study summary: Acute and convalescent COVID-19 samples came from the United States, Italy and Spain.

Original handling: Amplified reference gene primers provided the basis for estimating nucleated cell counts. The repertoire was sequenced with immunoSEQ multiplex PCR; TCRdb's copy has only in-frame clones and lacks some. That table supplies the V and J calls and clone size; D and trimming were determined from the DNA. The sample includes around 290,000 clones, about 87% of them seen just once. The receptor's source is a woman between 45 and 65 years old who had recovered from COVID-19. The sequenced sample consisted of peripheral blood. This chain links TRBV18 with TRBJ2-2; a possible D gene is TRBD2 (6 bases). In DNA form, the CDR3 reads TGTGCCAGCTCACCAGGGAGGCAGAACACCGGGGAGCTGTTTTTT. Its protein is CASSPGRQNTGELFF.